What follows describes a single TCR beta chain. What this receptor recognizes is not known. Per-base quality was not reported, and no clone a single base away is much larger than it. Participants in the prospective study were enrolled through a virtual design, were aged about 18 to 100 years, and lived in about two dozen United States geographic areas. Cohort assignment in the prospective study relied on participant-reported clinical history from a screening survey and a study questionnaire. Recovered participants in ImmuneRACE Cohort 3 were defined as having two consecutive negative NP/OP PCR tests, clearance from a healthcare professional, or resolution of symptoms. In the prospective study, whole blood, serum and a nasopharyngeal or oropharyngeal swab were collected from each participant by mobile phlebotomists. Participants in the prospective study had the option to provide additional blood draws and questionnaires over a roughly 2-month period. Blood samples from the prospective study were shipped frozen or at room temperature prior to DNA extraction.

The record originates from a study of blood T cell repertoires in COVID-19 (dated by TCRdb to between 2020 and 2021). Regarding the research as a whole: Samples from collaborators originated in the United States, Italy and Spain and spanned both the acute and convalescent phases of COVID-19. Subjects who had been exposed to COVID-19, were actively infected with it, or had recovered from it provided the deeply sampled blood TCRbeta repertoires that made up the dataset. A freely available public database, intended as a resource for researchers studying the immune response to SARS-CoV-2, is where the repertoires were released. Where available, HLA class I and class II types were taken from metadata supplied by the sample provider and were not determined by assay-based typing. The material from the prospective study consisted of cDNA or gDNA derived from T cells, B-cell-depleted T cells, or PBMCs. Samples were obtained from the ongoing ImmuneRACE study (first 160 participants) and from over 1,000 subjects provided by 6 global collaborators. A de-identified subject ID, COVID-19 status, age in years and sex were almost always included in the sample metadata.

Paper-wide results and their limitations: The amount of clinical and demographic metadata varied by source and participant and was provided uncurated.

The germline V gene encodes CDR1 KGHSH and CDR2 LQKENI. Ends trimmed: V by 5 bases, J by 0 bases; bases unmatched to a gene: 3. Reading from cysteine to phenylalanine, the CDR3 counts 15 amino acids. The retained sequence is limited to the CDR3, 45 bases, with the frame set at the first base. The immunoSEQ Assay, a bias-controlled multiplex PCR, was used to amplify TCRbeta CDR3 regions from genomic DNA. In the source study's methods: Within the assay, amplification of reference gene primers was used to estimate how many nucleated cells each sample contained. To quantify the absolute abundance of each unique TCRbeta CDR3 rearrangement, sequence reads were collapsed and filtered. Productive Simpson clonality was computed per sample as the square root of Simpson's diversity index over productive rearrangements. TCRdb carries this immuneACCESS record with in-frame sequences only. Its versions omit some clonotypes, under half of them owing to an unresolved V gene in the studies checked, with the rest unexplained. D and trimming were read from the DNA, whereas the V and J calls and clone size are those reported in that table. This sample comprises 95,000 to 150,000 clones, about 83% of them detected only once. Roughly 3.9% of the sample lies in the top ten.

This TCR came from a woman in her thirties who had recovered from COVID-19. Sequences were obtained from PBMCs or T cells enriched from blood (not recorded which). The rearrangement joined TRBV18 to TRBJ1-2; TRBD1 matches 10 bases in the middle. The nucleotide sequence is given as TGTGCCAGCTCAGCAGGACAGGGGGCTAACTATGGCTACACCTTC. This yields the protein CASSAGQGANYGYTF.